The 16 T cell receptor beta chains reported below all come from one sample, sequenced in a study of human T cells and chemical hapten exposure. One entry per CDR3 protein, called by TCRdb with MiXCR from the RACE reads. The sample shows roughly 53,000 distinct CDR3 sequences, 9.9% of them seen only once. Noted time point: patch test 3, about 24 weeks after DPC sensitization. Treatment described: therapeutic diphenylcyclopropenone sensitization with weekly scalp DPC. The material was whole blood, obtained in connection with sensitization to the hapten diphenylcyclopropenone (DPC). These receptors all come from a woman aged 40 to 50 with alopecia areata. Some clones in this sample may be carry-over from other donors' samples.

The J gene is TRBJ1-2, the V gene TRBV18, with 7 bases that match TRBD1. There are 15 residues in the CDR3. CDR1 and CDR2 from the germline V gene are KGHSH and LQKENI. The junction had 6 bases not matched to a gene; V was cut back by 1 base and J by 4 bases. As DNA, the CDR3 is TGTGCCAGCTCACCACGGGACAGATCCCTCTATGGCTACACCTTC. Residues: CASSPRDRSLYGYTF.

This chain links TRBV6-5 with TRBJ2-1, with 7 bases fitting TRBD1. The CDR3 spans 16 residues. Germline V gives CDR1 MNHEY, CDR2 SVGAGI. With V trimmed by 1 base and J by 7 bases, 10 bases remained unmatched. The CDR3 spells CASSYWPGGERNEQFF. DNA of the CDR3: TGTGCCAGCAGTTACTGGCCAGGGGGTGAAAGAAATGAGCAGTTCTTC.

The V call is TRBV11-2, the J call TRBJ1-1, with D possibly TRBD1 on 6 matching bases. The CDR3 totals 15 residues. The germline CDR1 and CDR2 sequences are SGHAT and FQNNGV. V shed 2 bases and J shed 4 bases, with 14 bases lying between them. The CDR3: CASSLTGQWSTEAFF. CDR3 bases: TGTGCCAGCAGCTTAACCGGACAGTGGTCCACTGAAGCTTTCTTT.

The rearrangement uses TRBV2 and TRBJ1-2, with 7 bases lining up with TRBD1. From germline, CDR1 is SNHLY and CDR2 FYNNEI. This CDR3 spans 14 amino acids. V shed 7 bases and J 6 bases; nucleotides not matched to a gene: 11. The CDR3 protein is CASISGQDVDGYTF. Written as DNA, the CDR3 is TGTGCCAGCATCTCCGGACAGGACGTCGATGGCTACACCTTC.

The rearrangement joins TRBV6-4 to TRBJ2-3, with D possibly matching TRBD2 (8 bases). The length of the CDR3 is 15 residues. The germline V and J ends were trimmed by 3 bases and 6 bases, with 16 bases remaining between them. Per germline, CDR1 MRHNA and CDR2 SNTAGT. The DNA of the CDR3 is TGTGCCAGCAGTGAAGGCCCGGGAGGGGGCGATACGCAGTATTTT. Its translation is CASSEGPGGGDTQYF.

This clonotype has more than one count but fewer than ten. The chain joins TRBV28 to TRBJ2-7; weak D call: TRBD1 (5 bases). From germline, CDR1 is MDHEN and CDR2 SYDVKM. There are 13 residues in the CDR3. The V end was cut by 9 bases, the J end by 4 bases, with 16 bases between. CDR3: CASQKQVSYEQYF. In DNA form, the CDR3 reads TGTGCCAGTCAAAAACAGGTGTCTTACGAGCAGTACTTC.

This clonotype was seen more than once but under ten times. The chain carries TRBV6-2 or TRBV6-3 and TRBJ2-2; D remains unclear. The germline V and J ends were trimmed by 0 bases and 7 bases, with 9 bases remaining between them. The germline CDR1 and CDR2 sequences are MNHEY and SVGEGT. The CDR3 is 14 residues long. The CDR3 here is CASSYSNRNGELFF. DNA of the CDR3: TGTGCCAGCAGTTACTCGAATCGGAACGGGGAGCTGTTTTTT.

This clonotype was recorded many times. This rearrangement joins TRBV7-2 to TRBJ2-1; D is uncertain. The CDR3 totals 13 residues. Trimming took off 5 bases at V and 5 bases at J, with 10 bases between the two ends. The germline CDR1 and CDR2 sequences are SGHTA and FQGNSA. The CDR3 loop is CASSPSRNNEQFF. For the CDR3, the DNA is TGTGCCAGCAGCCCCTCGCGGAACAATGAGCAGTTCTTC. Supplemented by reference TRBV7-2 and TRBJ2-1, the full variable domain reads GAGVSQSPSNKVTEKGKDVELRCDPISGHTALYWYRQSLGQGLEFLIYFQGNSAPDKSGLPSDRFSAERTGGSVSTLTIQRTQQEDSAVYLCASSPSRNNEQFFGPGTRLTVL.

The chain has TRBV12-3 or TRBV12-4 and TRBJ1-2; weak D call: TRBD1 (5 bases). This CDR3 region has 15 residues. Trimming left V 4 bases short and J 8 bases short, with 20 bases between. CDR3 in DNA: TGTGCCAGCAGTTCCCGGGACCTCTATTCGGAAGGCTACACCTTC. It yields the protein CASSSRDLYSEGYTF.

This clonotype has more than one count but fewer than ten. The DNA for the CDR3 is TGTGCCAGCAGCCGCGGGGGGGCAGATACGCAGTATTTT. This translates into CASSRGGADTQYF. V is TRBV7-7 and J is TRBJ2-3; 9 nucleotides align to TRBD2. Looked up from germline, CDR1 is SSHAT and CDR2 is FNYEAQ (reference sequence). The CDR3 has 13 residues. Trimming took 5 bases from V and 4 from J; bases not matched to a gene: 1. Combining the CDR3 with reference TRBV7-7 and TRBJ2-3 gives the whole variable domain GAGVSQSPRYKVTKRGQDVTLRCDPISSHATLYWYQQALGQGPEFLTYFNYEAQPDKSGLPSDRFSAERPEGSISTLTIQRTEQRDSAMYRCASSRGGADTQYFGPGTRLTVL.

This clonotype was seen a few times. The chain joins TRBV14 to TRBJ1-6; possible D gene TRBD1, 6 bases. Trimming removed 7 bases from V and 7 bases from J, with 17 bases in between. The CDR3 extends over 15 amino acids. CDR1 and CDR2 (germline): SGHDN, FVKESK. This chain's CDR3 is CASKVGQGLNSPLHF. The CDR3 DNA follows: TGTGCCAGCAAGGTCGGGCAGGGGCTCAATTCACCCCTCCACTTT.

V and J are TRBV28 and TRBJ2-7; D not certain. The CDR3 is 13 residues long. V lost 6 bases to trimming and J lost 4 bases, with 13 bases between them. The V gene's germline CDR1 is MDHEN and CDR2 SYDVKM. The CDR3 is CASSPEARYEQYF. The CDR3 region has the DNA TGTGCCAGCAGCCCCGAGGCCCGATACGAGCAGTACTTC.

This clonotype showed up many times. V gene TRBV4-3 combines with J gene TRBJ2-7; D unresolved. Trimming cost V 4 bases and J 4 bases, with 11 bases left between them. The V gene's germline CDR1 is LGHNA and CDR2 YSLEER. The CDR3 length is 13 residues. CDR3 DNA: TGCGCCAGCAGCCTCGCCAAGGAATACGAGCAGTACTTC. Protein sequence: CASSLAKEYEQYF.

There are a few counts of this clonotype. This chain uses TRBV11-2 with TRBJ2-1; D is uncertain. Trimming shortened V by 3 bases and J by 0 bases, and 15 bases separated the two germline ends. The CDR3 loop spans 17 amino acids. Germline V CDR1 and CDR2: SGHAT, FQNNGV. The CDR3 DNA reads as TGTGCCAGCAGCTTCGGGCCACCCCTGTTCTCCTACAATGAGCAGTTCTTC. Translation: CASSFGPPLFSYNEQFF.

This clonotype has more than one count but fewer than ten. CDR3 nucleotides: TGTGCCAGCAGCGTCTTAGCGGGGAGGAACACCGGGGAGCTGTTTTTT. Protein product: CASSVLAGRNTGELFF. This chain links TRBV9 with TRBJ2-2; TRBD2 aligns across 8 bases. Germline V gene sequence: CDR1 SGDLS, CDR2 YYNGEE. The CDR3 is 16 amino acids. V lost 2 bases, J lost 1 base, and 4 bases stayed unmatched.

The chain joins TRBV2 to TRBJ1-1, with 9 bases matching TRBD1. This CDR3 has 13 residues. Germline values: CDR1 SNHLY, CDR2 FYNNEI. Trimming removed 7 bases from V and 5 bases from J; junction bases left unmatched: 5. CDR3 loop: CASTMTGGTEAFF. The CDR3 DNA follows: TGTGCCAGCACGATGACAGGGGGAACTGAAGCTTTCTTT.